This record looks at one T cell receptor (beta chain) sequence and its context. This entry is derived from a study of blood T cell repertoires in COVID-19. CDR1 and CDR2 from the germline V gene are MDHEN and SYDVKM. The length of the CDR3 is 14 residues. V shed 8 bases and J shed 3 bases, with 15 bases lying between them. The authors' processing: Estimation of nucleated cell counts relied on the amplification of reference gene primers. TCRdb's copy holds only in-frame clones and misses some; the assay was immunoSEQ multiplex PCR. That table gives V, J and clone size, and the DNA gave D and trimming. This table has approximately 480,000 clones, 87% appearing once.

The sequenced sample consisted of PBMCs or T cells enriched from blood (not recorded which). The V and J genes are TRBV28 and TRBJ2-3, with D possibly being TRBD1 (6 bases). The receptor's source is a young woman who had recovered from COVID-19. Written as DNA, the CDR3 is TGTGCCAGCGAAACTAACAGGGTTACAGATACGCAGTATTTT. It codes for CASETNRVTDTQYF.